These 9 T cell receptor beta chains were all obtained from the same sample, sequenced in a study of cytomegalovirus exposure and HLA in healthy donors. Vbeta (60) and Jbeta (13) primers were used in the PCR. Profiled with immunoSEQ multiplex PCR; TCRdb holds only in-frame clones, not every one. This sample has 180,000 or so clones; around 80% occur once, and the top ten carry less than 2.5%. The sample comprised PBMCs. These receptors all stem from a woman aged 45-59 years in good health and CMV-seronegative.

The chain couples TRBV7-2 to TRBJ2-7; TRBD1 matches at 7 bases. Germline V CDR1 and CDR2: SGHTA, FQGNSA. Trimming cost V 2 bases and J 0 bases; bases outside gene matches: 13. The CDR3 length is 18 residues. CDR3 protein: CASSLRFRDSPSSYEQYF. CDR3 sequence (DNA): TGTGCCAGCAGCTTACGGTTTAGGGACAGTCCCAGCTCCTACGAGCAGTACTTC.

The rearrangement links TRBV10-3 to TRBJ2-2; a weak D match, TRBD1 (6 bases). This CDR3 spans 15 amino acids. The germline V gene encodes CDR1 ENHRY and CDR2 SYGVKD. V was cut by 0 bases and J by 6 bases, with 11 bases left in between. CDR3 coding DNA: TGTGCCATCAGTGAGTCGGGGACACATTCCGGGGAGCTGTTTTTT. This sequence encodes CAISESGTHSGELFF.

As DNA, the CDR3 is TGTGCCAGTACCCCTAGGACAGGGCTGGCAGATACGCAGTATTTT. Protein sequence: CASTPRTGLADTQYF. The rearrangement uses TRBV19 and TRBJ2-3; TRBD1 aligns across 8 bases. The CDR3 is 15 residues long. CDR1 is LNHDA and CDR2 is SQIVND in the germline V gene (reference sequence). J was trimmed by 4 bases and V by 7 bases; bases with no gene match: 10.

The V gene is TRBV28, the J gene TRBJ1-4; 8 positions agree with TRBD1. The CDR3 is made up of 14 amino acids. Germline trimming cut 5 bases from V and 9 bases from J; bases unmatched to any gene: 8. Germline CDR1 MDHEN, CDR2 SYDVKM. CDR3 sequence (DNA): TGTGCCAGCAGTCCCGGACAGGGCCGGCAAAAACTGTTTTTT. It codes for CASSPGQGRQKLFF.

In the case of this clone: The same CDR3 arises from other DNA sequences in this sample as well. This chain joins TRBV5-1 and TRBJ1-2; D perhaps matches TRBD1 (5 bases). The CDR3 consists of 18 residues. V was cut by 4 bases and J by 6 bases, with 28 bases left in between. Per the germline V gene, CDR1 is SGHRS and CDR2 is YFSETQ. The CDR3 region is CASSQIPGIDLGGHGYTF. The CDR3 DNA is TGCGCCAGCAGCCAAATCCCGGGAATTGACCTGGGGGGTCATGGCTACACCTTC.

The genes are TRBV4-3 and TRBJ2-7, with D possibly being TRBD2 (7 bases). The V and J ends lost 0 bases and 1 base respectively, with 16 bases between them. The CDR3 contains 17 residues. Germline V gene sequence: CDR1 LGHNA, CDR2 YSLEER. CDR3 bases: TGCGCCAGCAGCCAAGATGGAGGGGGGGTCTTGTCCTACGAGCAGTACTTC. It specifies CASSQDGGGVLSYEQYF.

V is TRBV2 and J is TRBJ2-2, with TRBD1 matching 9 bases. Trimming cost V 8 bases and J 5 bases; bases outside gene matches: 12. This CDR3 is built from 16 residues. The V gene's germline CDR1 is SNHLY and CDR2 FYNNEI. The CDR3 protein is CASGGTGSRATGELFF. CDR3 nucleotides: TGTGCCAGCGGTGGGACAGGGTCGAGGGCAACCGGGGAGCTGTTTTTT.

The chain uses TRBV7-3 and TRBJ2-1; D possibly corresponds to TRBD2 (6 bases). Germline assignment: CDR1 SGHTA and CDR2 FQGTGA. This CDR3 contains 16 residues. V was clipped by 5 bases and J by 4 bases, with 18 bases between them. The DNA of the CDR3 is TGTGCCAGCAGCCGACATGGGGGACTGGGGTACAATGAGCAGTTCTTC. It translates to CASSRHGGLGYNEQFF.

This clone was counted a single time. The chain is built from TRBV20-1 and TRBJ2-7; D is perhaps TRBD1 (6 bases). The CDR3 totals 11 residues. The V end lost 2 bases, the J end lost 6 bases, and 8 bases lay between the germline ends. CDR1 DFQATT and CDR2 SNEGSKA come from the germline V gene (reference sequence). The CDR3, as DNA: TGCAGTGCTAGAATACAGGGCGAGCAGTACTTC. Translating it yields CSARIQGEQYF.